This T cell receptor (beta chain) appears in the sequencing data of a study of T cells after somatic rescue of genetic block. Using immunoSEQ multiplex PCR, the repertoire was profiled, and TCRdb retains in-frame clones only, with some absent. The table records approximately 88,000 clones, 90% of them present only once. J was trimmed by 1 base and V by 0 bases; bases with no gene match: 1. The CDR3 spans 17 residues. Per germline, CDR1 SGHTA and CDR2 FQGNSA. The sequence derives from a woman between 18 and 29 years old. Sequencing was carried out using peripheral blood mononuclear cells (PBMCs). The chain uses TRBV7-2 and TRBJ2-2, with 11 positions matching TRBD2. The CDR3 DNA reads TGTGCCAGCAGCTTAGCGGGGACTAGCGGGAACACCGGGGAGCTGTTTTTT. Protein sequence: CASSLAGTSGNTGELFF.